This TCR beta chain was sequenced in a study of blood T cell repertoires in COVID-19. The wider study: Acute and convalescent COVID-19 specimens originated in the United States, Italy and Spain. Sources were T cells, B-cell-depleted T cells, or PBMCs; the material itself was cDNA or gDNA.

Seattle's cohort entered during active infection and was followed longitudinally. Original processing notes: Counts of nucleated cells, estimated from reference gene primer amplification, were obtained. TCRdb's copy holds only in-frame clones and misses some; the assay was immunoSEQ multiplex PCR. D and trimming come from the DNA, and the V and J calls and clone size come from that table. This sample yields 250,000 to 400,000 clones, of which roughly 88% are seen a single time; 2.5% to 3% belongs to the top ten. This clonotype originated in a woman aged 25-40 years with COVID-19, enrolled during active disease. What was sequenced was peripheral blood.

CDR3 sequence reads: CASRPGLAGGNTGELFF. The CDR3 DNA follows: TGTGCCAGCCGCCCGGGACTAGCGGGAGGGAACACCGGGGAGCTGTTTTTT. The chain couples TRBV3-1 (or the pseudogene TRBV3-2) to TRBJ2-2; 15 positions agree with TRBD2. V was pared by 8 bases and J by 1 base, with 5 bases of the junction left unmatched. Germline assignment: CDR1 LGHDT and CDR2 YNNKEL (reference sequence). This CDR3 is 17 amino acids long.